The 28 T cell receptor beta chains presented below share a single source sample, sequenced in a study of cytomegalovirus exposure and HLA in healthy donors. Data came from immunoSEQ multiplex PCR; TCRdb stores just in-frame clones and leaves some out. The data show some 140,000 clones, 70% to 90% seen once. The sequenced sample consisted of PBMCs. Source of these receptors: a woman between 25 and 40 years old in good health and CMV-seronegative.

The chain has TRBV7-8 and TRBJ2-4; D unresolved. In germline, CDR1 is SGHVS, CDR2 FQNEAQ. Trimming pared 3 bases from V and 7 bases from J, leaving 4 bases between. The CDR3 sequence is 11 residues long. CDR3 in amino acids: CASSFQNIQYF. The DNA of the CDR3 is TGTGCCAGCAGCTTTCAGAACATTCAGTACTTC.

The chain uses TRBV7-9 and TRBJ2-2, with unresolved D. Deletions cut 4 bases from V and 6 bases from J, with 12 bases between. Germline V lookup: CDR1 SEHNR, CDR2 FQNEAQ (reference sequence). The CDR3 spans 14 residues. In nucleotides, the CDR3 is TGTGCCAGCAGCTCCTCTACGGGTCCCGGGGAGCTGTTTTTT. This encodes CASSSSTGPGELFF.

The chain joins TRBV7-2 to TRBJ2-1; the D is unclear. Per the germline V gene, CDR1 is SGHTA and CDR2 is FQGNSA. Trimming removed 1 base from V and 4 bases from J, with 8 bases in between. The CDR3 runs 14 residues. The CDR3 loop is CASSLVPGYNEQFF. The CDR3 nucleotides are TGTGCCAGCAGCTTAGTGCCAGGTTACAATGAGCAGTTCTTC.

This chain links TRBV6-1 with TRBJ2-7, with TRBD1 as a possible D gene (5 bases). The CDR3 runs to 15 residues. Germline values: CDR1 MNHNS, CDR2 SASEGT. Trimming took off 0 bases at V and 0 bases at J, with 9 bases between the two ends. Here the CDR3 reads CASSEASTVSYEQYF. In DNA form, the CDR3 reads TGTGCCAGCAGTGAAGCATCGACAGTCTCCTACGAGCAGTACTTC.

The rearrangement uses TRBV18 and TRBJ2-3; 7 bases agree with TRBD1. Trimming removed 3 bases from V and 0 bases from J; junction bases left unmatched: 6. The CDR3 spans 16 residues. Per germline, CDR1 KGHSH and CDR2 LQKENI. In nucleotides, the CDR3 is TGTGCCAGCTCACCGAGACAGGGCATGAGCACAGATACGCAGTATTTT. Translated: CASSPRQGMSTDTQYF.

This clone was seen only once. The chain recombines TRBV10-3 with TRBJ1-6; weak D call: TRBD1 (6 bases). CDR3 length: 14 residues. Germline lookup yields CDR1 ENHRY and CDR2 SYGVKD. The V end lost 2 bases, the J end lost 7 bases, and 9 bases lay between the germline ends. CDR3 protein: CAISETGWNSPLHF. CDR3 DNA: TGTGCCATCAGTGAGACAGGGTGGAATTCACCCCTCCACTTT.

This chain joins TRBV7-2 and TRBJ2-3, with 8 bases identical to TRBD2. CDR3 size: 18 residues. The germline V gene encodes CDR1 SGHTA and CDR2 FQGNSA. V lost 2 bases to trimming and J lost 6 bases; unmatched junction nucleotides: 16. The CDR3 DNA sequence: TGTGCCAGCAGCTTACCCCGGGGGGCGGGGGGACTAGGGGATACGCAGTATTTT. It yields the protein CASSLPRGAGGLGDTQYF.

The chain employs TRBV2 and TRBJ2-6; 7 nucleotides align to TRBD2. Germline loops: CDR1 SNHLY, CDR2 FYNNEI. The CDR3 sequence is 16 residues long. The V gene end was trimmed by 7 bases and the J gene end by 4 bases; junction bases not matched to a gene: 10. The CDR3 loop reads CASTRGREAGANVLTF. DNA for the CDR3: TGTGCCAGCACTAGGGGCCGGGAGGCCGGGGCCAACGTCCTGACTTTC. Full variable domain (missing parts from reference TRBV2 and TRBJ2-6): EPEVTQTPSHQVTQMGQEVILRCVPISNHLYFYWYRQILGQKVEFLVSFYNNEISEKSEIFDDQFSVERPDGSNFTLKIRSTKLEDSAMYFCASTRGREAGANVLTFGAGSRLTVL.

This chain connects TRBV19 to TRBJ1-1; D remains ambiguous. V was trimmed by 5 bases and J by 8 bases, leaving 12 bases between them. From germline, CDR1 is LNHDA and CDR2 SQIVND (reference sequence). The CDR3 is 12 amino acids. The CDR3 spells CASSPREREAFF. The CDR3 DNA reads as TGTGCCAGTAGTCCCCGTGAACGGGAAGCTTTCTTT. Looking up the rest from reference TRBV19 and TRBJ1-1 gives the full variable domain: DGGITQSPKYLFRKEGQNVTLSCEQNLNHDAMYWYRQDPGQGLRLIYYSQIVNDFQKGDIAEGYSVSREKKESFPLTVTSAQKNPTAFYLCASSPREREAFFGQGTRLTVV.

The rearrangement joins TRBV6-1 to TRBJ1-3; 7 bases align to TRBD1. From germline, CDR1 is MNHNS and CDR2 SASEGT. V gave up 5 bases and J gave up 5 bases; unmatched junction bases: 6. The CDR3 loop spans 14 amino acids. DNA of the CDR3: TGTGCCAGCAGTCCGACAGGGACCAGAAACACCATATATTTT. It specifies CASSPTGTRNTIYF.

This chain connects TRBV6-1 to TRBJ2-3; 9 bases fit TRBD1. V gave up 4 bases and J gave up 3 bases; unmatched junction bases: 2. Per germline, CDR1 MNHNS and CDR2 SASEGT. CDR3 length equals 14 residues. CDR3 amino acids: CASSAGQGTDTQYF. Written as DNA, the CDR3 is TGTGCCAGCAGTGCGGGACAGGGTACAGATACGCAGTATTTT.

This chain links TRBV15 with TRBJ2-7; 8 bases match TRBD2. Germline V gives CDR1 LNHNV, CDR2 YYDKDF (reference sequence). The CDR3 has 14 amino acids. Losses at the gene ends were 0 bases for V and 4 bases for J; bases not matched to a gene: 2. CDR3 DNA sequence: TGTGCCACCAGCAGAGAGGGACTAGGGTACGAGCAGTACTTC. Translated, it gives CATSREGLGYEQYF.

The V gene is TRBV27, the J gene TRBJ1-1; a possible D gene is TRBD1 (6 bases). Trimming pared 5 bases from V and 5 bases from J, leaving 21 bases between. Germline V CDR1 and CDR2: MNHEY, SMNVEV (reference sequence). The CDR3 is 16 amino acids. CDR3 in amino acids: CASSVLRDTPETEAFF. The CDR3 DNA is TGTGCCAGCAGTGTTCTTAGGGACACCCCCGAGACTGAAGCTTTCTTT.

The chain joins TRBV19 to TRBJ2-7; 7 bases are a match to TRBD1. The trim removed 10 bases at V and 0 bases at J, leaving 9 bases unmatched. Germline CDR1 reads LNHDA; CDR2 reads SQIVND (reference sequence). This CDR3 is 14 amino acids long. This chain's CDR3 is CATGQAKSSYEQYF. The CDR3 region has the DNA TGTGCCACAGGACAGGCAAAGAGCTCCTACGAGCAGTACTTC.

This rearrangement joins TRBV7-9 to TRBJ2-2, with 7 bases aligning to TRBD1. The CDR3 totals 15 residues. Germline CDR1 and CDR2: SEHNR and FQNEAQ (reference sequence). V gave up 5 bases and J gave up 3 bases; unmatched junction bases: 6. The CDR3 coding sequence is TGTGCCAGCAGCCACGGGCAGGGGGACACCGGGGAGCTGTTTTTT. Translating it yields CASSHGQGDTGELFF.

The V call is TRBV19, the J call TRBJ1-6; a possible D gene is TRBD1 (5 bases). This CDR3 has 15 amino acids. Deletions cut 3 bases from V and 10 bases from J, with 16 bases between. Germline CDR1 reads LNHDA; CDR2 reads SQIVND (reference sequence). CDR3 DNA: TGTGCCAGTAGTATTGTTCCCCAGGGTGCGTCACCCCTCCACTTT. Its protein product is CASSIVPQGASPLHF.

In nucleotides, the CDR3 is TGTGCCATCAGTGAGCGAGACAGGGCTGGAAACACCATATATTTT. Protein: CAISERDRAGNTIYF. J is TRBJ1-3 and V is TRBV10-3, with 7 bases matching TRBD1. The germline gives CDR1 ENHRY, CDR2 SYGVKD. The CDR3 is 15 amino acids. The ends lost 2 bases at V and 2 bases at J; junction bases unmatched: 3.

This clone was counted between two and nine times. The rearrangement joins TRBV4-1 to TRBJ2-7, with 7 bases that match TRBD1. J gave up 3 bases and V 4 bases, and 6 bases lay outside the gene matches. Per germline, CDR1 MGHRA and CDR2 YSYEKL. The CDR3 extends over 14 amino acids. In nucleotides, the CDR3 is TGCGCCAGCAGCCGGACAGGTCCCGACTACGAGCAGTACTTC. It codes for CASSRTGPDYEQYF.

This clone was recorded a few times. The chain employs TRBV9 and TRBJ2-2, with D possibly TRBD1 on 5 matching bases. The V gene's germline CDR1 is SGDLS and CDR2 YYNGEE. CDR3 length equals 15 residues. V dropped 4 bases and J dropped 4 bases, with 14 bases sitting between them. CDR3 DNA sequence: TGTGCCAGCAGCCCAACCGACAGTACCACCGGGGAGCTGTTTTTT. Residues: CASSPTDSTTGELFF. The whole variable domain, remainder taken from reference TRBV9 and TRBJ2-2, is DSGVTQTPKHLITATGQRVTLRCSPRSGDLSVYWYQQSLDQGLQFLIQYYNGEERAKGNILERFSAQQFPDLHSELNLSSLELGDSALYFCASSPTDSTTGELFFGEGSRLTVL.

J is TRBJ2-3 and V is TRBV28; TRBD2 matches 8 bases. CDR1 is MDHEN and CDR2 is SYDVKM in the germline V gene. The CDR3 has 14 amino acids. J lost 3 bases, V lost 6 bases, and 5 bases had no gene match. The chain's CDR3 is CASSRGGPTDTQYF. The CDR3 DNA follows: TGTGCCAGCAGCCGCGGGGGGCCGACAGATACGCAGTATTTT. Complete variable domain (other parts from reference TRBV28 and TRBJ2-3): DVKVTQSSRYLVKRTGEKVFLECVQDMDHENMFWYRQDPGLGLRLIYFSYDVKMKEKGDIPEGYSVSREKKERFSLILESASTNQTSMYLCASSRGGPTDTQYFGPGTRLTVL.

The chain employs TRBV27 and TRBJ2-5, with 9 bases aligning to TRBD2. CDR3 size: 17 residues. V shed 8 bases, J shed 4 bases, and the junction held 17 bases outside the gene matches. Per germline, CDR1 MNHEY and CDR2 SMNVEV (reference sequence). CDR3 region: CASGRSGGRVGGETQYF. The CDR3 DNA reads TGTGCCAGCGGCCGAAGCGGGGGGCGGGTTGGAGGAGAGACCCAGTACTTC.

The rearrangement joins TRBV5-1 to TRBJ2-5; TRBD2 aligns across 12 bases. The CDR3 runs to 19 residues. V gave up 0 bases and J gave up 6 bases; unmatched junction bases: 15. Germline V lookup: CDR1 SGHRS, CDR2 YFSETQ. The CDR3 bases are TGCGCCAGCAGCTTGGCAGCTAGCGGGGGGGGGAGCCATTTGAAGACCCAGTACTTC. Translated: CASSLAASGGGSHLKTQYF.

The genes are TRBV7-6 and TRBJ2-1; 15 bases line up with TRBD2. The CDR3 extends over 16 amino acids. CDR1 and CDR2 from the germline V gene are SGHVS and FNYEAQ. V gave up 5 bases and J gave up 7 bases; unmatched junction bases: 6. CDR3: CASSRTSGGARNEQFF. As DNA, the CDR3 is TGTGCCAGCAGCCGGACTAGCGGGGGGGCTCGGAATGAGCAGTTCTTC.

This clone was observed once. The chain joins TRBV5-1 to TRBJ2-5; possible D gene TRBD2, 6 bases. Germline V lookup: CDR1 SGHRS, CDR2 YFSETQ. The CDR3 sequence is 14 residues long. The V end was cut by 1 base, the J end by 1 base, with 8 bases between. CDR3 in DNA: TGCGCCAGCAGCTTGACTAGCTTCCAAGAGACCCAGTACTTC. Protein sequence: CASSLTSFQETQYF.

V and J are TRBV29-1 and TRBJ1-5; TRBD1 matches at 7 bases. Trimming cost V 2 bases and J 4 bases; bases outside gene matches: 2. The germline V gene encodes CDR1 SQVTM and CDR2 ANQGSEA. CDR3 length: 13 amino acids. The chain's CDR3 is CSVETGVNQPQHF. CDR3 nucleotides: TGCAGCGTTGAAACAGGGGTAAATCAGCCCCAGCATTTT.

The chain combines TRBV5-4 with TRBJ1-4; 7 bases are shared with TRBD1. After removal of 0 bases from V and 7 bases from J, the junction contained 3 bases not matched to a gene. CDR3 size: 14 residues. Germline V CDR1 and CDR2: SGHNT, YYREEE (reference sequence). The CDR3 sequence is CASSLDRGVEKLFF. The CDR3 nucleotides are TGTGCCAGCAGCTTGGACAGGGGTGTTGAAAAACTGTTTTTT.

V and J are TRBV7-3 and TRBJ2-1, with TRBD1 as a possible D gene (5 bases). Germline CDR1 and CDR2: SGHTA and FQGTGA. Trimming stripped 7 bases from V and 9 bases from J, with 16 bases between. CDR3 size: 13 residues. CDR3: CASKSSGAGEQFF. DNA for the CDR3: TGTGCCAGCAAAAGTTCTGGGGCAGGTGAGCAGTTCTTC.

This sequence joins TRBV5-5 and TRBJ1-5, with TRBD1 identical over 8 bases. CDR1 SGHKS and CDR2 YYEKEE come from the germline V gene (reference sequence). The ends lost 4 bases at V and 5 bases at J; junction bases unmatched: 5. The length of the CDR3 is 14 residues. Here the CDR3 DNA reads TGTGCCAGCAGCCTGACAGGGGCGGATCAGCCCCAGCATTTT. Its translation: CASSLTGADQPQHF. The whole variable domain, remainder taken from reference TRBV5-5 and TRBJ1-5, is DAGVTQSPTHLIKTRGQQVTLRCSPISGHKSVSWYQQVLGQGPQFIFQYYEKEERGRGNFPDRFSARQFPNYSSELNVNALLLGDSALYLCASSLTGADQPQHFGDGTRLSIL.